The 9 T cell receptor beta chains below were found in one sample sequenced in a study of blood T cells in healthy people across ages. The second PCR ran roughly 6 to 12 cycles with a sample-barcoded 5' primer and J-beta primers. MiXCR, run by TCRdb on the 5' RACE reads, gives a single entry per CDR3 protein. The sample holds 1.5 million to 2 million distinct CDR3 sequences; 40% to 55% are singletons and the top ten take around 2.1%. Sequenced material: blood. All receptors come from a woman aged 40 to 50 in good health.

Written as DNA, the CDR3 is TGCAGTGCCAGGTTACCCGGCTATACGCAGTATTTT. Encoded protein: CSARLPGYTQYF. The gene calls are TRBV20-1 and TRBJ2-3, with no clear D. Trimming took 6 bases from V and 7 from J, leaving 14 bases between them. The CDR3 spans 12 residues. Germline V gives CDR1 DFQATT, CDR2 SNEGSKA (reference sequence).

This clonotype was seen many times. This CDR3 is CAISESGTASYEQYF. In nucleotides, the CDR3 is TGTGCCATCAGTGAGTCTGGGACAGCCTCCTACGAGCAGTACTTC. This rearrangement joins TRBV10-3 to TRBJ2-7; 7 positions agree with TRBD1. The V and J ends lost 0 bases and 0 bases, in that order; junction bases with no gene match: 2. CDR1 and CDR2 from the germline V gene are ENHRY and SYGVKD. This CDR3 region has 15 residues.

The gene calls are TRBV6-6 and TRBJ2-7; 7 bases line up with TRBD2. Germline assignment: CDR1 MNHNY and CDR2 SVGAGI (reference sequence). The CDR3 length is 13 residues. The V gene end was trimmed by 6 bases and the J gene end by 3 bases; junction bases not matched to a gene: 5. The CDR3 loop is CASSLAVLYEQYF. The CDR3 DNA is TGTGCCAGCAGCCTAGCGGTACTCTACGAGCAGTACTTC.

This chain connects TRBV11-2 to TRBJ1-6; the D is unclear. CDR1 is SGHAT and CDR2 is FQNNGV in the germline V gene. V dropped 0 bases and J dropped 8 bases, with 5 bases sitting between them. CDR3 length: 13 residues. The CDR3 spells CASSLERYSPLHF. In nucleotides, the CDR3 is TGTGCCAGCAGCTTAGAGCGCTATTCACCCCTCCACTTT.

The chain combines TRBV20-1 with TRBJ1-2; TRBD1 aligns across 7 bases. V lost 3 bases to trimming and J lost 6 bases; unmatched junction nucleotides: 1. The CDR3 runs to 11 residues. Germline loops: CDR1 DFQATT, CDR2 SNEGSKA (reference sequence). CDR3 protein: CSASTGDGYTF. CDR3 nucleotide sequence: TGCAGTGCTAGTACAGGGGATGGCTACACCTTC.

The chain recombines TRBV7-2 with TRBJ2-7; maybe TRBD2 (6 bases). The CDR3 is 15 residues long. Trimming took 2 bases from V and 7 from J, leaving 18 bases between them. Germline CDR1 and CDR2: SGHTA and FQGNSA. This CDR3 is CASSLMSGEWKEQYF. The DNA of the CDR3 is TGTGCCAGCAGCTTAATGTCGGGGGAATGGAAGGAGCAGTACTTC.

This chain links TRBV4-3 with TRBJ2-1; the match to TRBD2 covers 10 bases. V was clipped by 0 bases and J by 8 bases; unmatched bases: 7. The germline gives CDR1 LGHNA, CDR2 YSLEER. The CDR3 is 16 residues long. CDR3 nucleotide sequence: TGCGCCAGCAGCCAAGATCCACTAGCGGGGTCCTATGAGCAGTTCTTC. Translating gives CASSQDPLAGSYEQFF.

As to this clonotype: The junction and the germline gene differ at one end; a read error may be behind it. The chain employs TRBV7-2 and TRBJ2-3; 7 nucleotides match TRBD1. This CDR3 is 17 amino acids long. CDR1 SGHTA and CDR2 FQGNSA come from the germline V gene. CDR3 sequence (DNA): TGTGCCAGCGGCTTTTCAAGGGGACAGCCAGGCACAGATACGCAGTATTTT. This gives the protein CASGFSRGQPGTDTQYF.

This chain links TRBV5-1 with TRBJ2-4; a weak D match, TRBD1 (5 bases). The CDR3 is made up of 16 amino acids. Trimming stripped 0 bases from V and 1 base from J, with 11 bases between. The germline V gene encodes CDR1 SGHRS and CDR2 YFSETQ. The CDR3 loop reads CASSLAVSGAKNIQYF. Here the CDR3 DNA reads TGCGCCAGCAGCTTGGCCGTCTCAGGGGCCAAAAACATTCAGTACTTC. Filled out from reference TRBV5-1 and TRBJ2-4, the complete variable domain reads KAGVTQTPRYLIKTRGQQVTLSCSPISGHRSVSWYQQTPGQGLQFLFEYFSETQRNKGNFPGRFSGRQFSNSRSEMNVSTLELGDSALYLCASSLAVSGAKNIQYFGAGTRLSVL.